This TCR beta chain derives from a study of cytomegalovirus exposure and HLA in healthy donors. Regarding the study as a whole: Overall, about 160 TCR beta chains were annotated as cytomegalovirus-associated. The records held CMV serostatus as the only immune exposure information.

This CDR3 is 16 amino acids long. V dropped 3 bases and J dropped 4 bases, with 18 bases sitting between them. Germline lookup yields CDR1 KGHSH and CDR2 LQKENI. A remark on this clone: What it binds is not known.

The PCR used 60 Vbeta and 13 Jbeta primers. Assay: immunoSEQ multiplex PCR; the TCRdb copy retains only in-frame clones and omits some. Counted here are about 57,000 clones, approximately 83% occurring once; the ten biggest clones make up about 4.3%. Material for sequencing was PBMCs. The chain uses TRBV18 and TRBJ2-5; TRBD1 might be the D (6 bases). The sequence came from a man between 25 and 39 years old in good health and CMV-seronegative. The DNA of the CDR3 is TGTGCCAGCTCACCCCCGAGAAGGGAAGGGGGAGAGACCCAGTACTTC. Protein: CASSPPRREGGETQYF.